The sample holds one count of the clone carrying this T cell receptor beta chain. Antigen: not known. The data were taken from a study of radiation and T cells in renal cell carcinoma. Study outcomes and limitations: In blood, top tumor clones expanded by 2 weeks, shrinking by 4.

Sequencing used immunoSEQ multiplex PCR; TCRdb keeps in-frame clones, though not all of them. The table has around 94,000 clones, over 80% seen once. Time point: blood 4 weeks post-SBRT, at nephrectomy. The sample's treatment: 15 Gy SBRT to primary tumor, nephrectomy 4 weeks later. The origin of this receptor is a man in his forties or fifties with renal cell carcinoma. The sequencing here drew on blood, taken from a patient whose treatment included radiotherapy and nephrectomy.

CDR3 nucleotide sequence: TGTGCCAGCAGCCAGGAACCTGGGCAGGGGGAGACCCAGTACTTC. It encodes CASSQEPGQGETQYF. This chain links TRBV4-2 with TRBJ2-5, with D possibly matching TRBD1 (6 bases). The V gene lost 3 bases and the J gene lost 5 bases, with 16 bases spanning the gap. The CDR3 is 15 amino acids. From germline, CDR1 is LGHNA and CDR2 YNFKEQ.